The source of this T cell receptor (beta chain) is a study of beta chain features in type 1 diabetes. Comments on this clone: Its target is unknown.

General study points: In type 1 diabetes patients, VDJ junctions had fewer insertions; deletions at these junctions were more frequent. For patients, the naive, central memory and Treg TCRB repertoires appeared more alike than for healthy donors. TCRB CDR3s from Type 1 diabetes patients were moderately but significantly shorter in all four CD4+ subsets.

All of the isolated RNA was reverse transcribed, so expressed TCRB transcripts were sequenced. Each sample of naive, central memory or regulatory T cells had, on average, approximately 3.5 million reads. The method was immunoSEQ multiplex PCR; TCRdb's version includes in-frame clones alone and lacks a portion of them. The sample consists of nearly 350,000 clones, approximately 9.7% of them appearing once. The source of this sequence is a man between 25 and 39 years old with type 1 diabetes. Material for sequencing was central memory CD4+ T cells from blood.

The CDR3 region has the DNA TGTGCCAGCAGCAGCGGGAGGGGCACAGATACGCAGTATTTT. Protein sequence: CASSSGRGTDTQYF. The V call is TRBV5-8, the J call TRBJ2-3; 10 positions match TRBD2. CDR3 length: 14 residues. V lost 4 bases, J lost 1 base, and 0 bases stayed unmatched. Germline CDR1 SGHTS, CDR2 YDEGEE.